This T cell receptor (beta chain) appears in the sequencing data of a study of T cell responses to AZD1222 COVID-19 vaccine (TCRdb year 2021). Background on the whole study: Because spike-specific TCR depth and breadth did not differ between the two schedules, AZD1222 recipients who got a second dose at roughly 4 weeks were pooled with those who got a second dose at roughly 12 weeks. TCR sequencing covered approximately 230 trial participants: 200 to 210 given two doses of AZD1222 and some 25 given two doses of MenACWY control vaccine. Enrollment into the trials was organized by age into subgroups of 18-55, 56-69 and 70-plus years, and those subgroups contained about 150, 27 and 61 TCR-sequenced participants, respectively.

The CDR3 regions of human TCRbeta chains were subjected to immunosequencing. As for how the authors treated the data: Repertoire TCRs were checked for matches against a reference library of SARS-CoV-2-specific TCRs that had been generated using the MIRA antigen-specificity platform. Breadth meant the fraction of unique TCRs that were SARS-CoV-2-associated, whereas depth meant the fraction of total T cells that were SARS-CoV-2-associated. Using the MIRA data, each spike-specific TCR was assigned both to the spike region to which the TCR was reactive and to a CD4 or CD8 class. Log10-transformed breadth and depth values were compared by one-way ANOVA with Sidak's multiple comparisons tests. TCRdb provides this immuneACCESS table in a form limited to in-frame rearrangements. Some clones are lacking; in checked studies, under half of them reflect an unresolved V gene, and why the rest are absent is not known. That table furnishes V, J and clone size, whereas the DNA furnished D and trimming. The sample table lists around 170,000 clones, 75% to 95% of them with a count of one. Clones ranked in the top ten supply less than 1.6% of the sample.

To note about this clone: The antigen this receptor binds is unknown. No much larger clone is present one base from it, and per-base qualities are unavailable.

Broader findings and caveats from the paper: Conclusions about previously exposed vaccinees were limited because only six AZD1222 recipients were SARS-CoV-2 seropositive at baseline. After two AZD1222 doses, spike-specific TCR breadth and depth were significantly higher than at day 0 and than in MenACWY recipients. The whole spike protein was spanned by vaccine-associated CD4 TCRs, and dominant responses were seen in regions 160-218 and 743-854. Because no day 14 peak-response samples were available, the repertoires could be characterized only after the peak T cell response. The 56-69-year group was small, and its depth increase did not reach significance, likely because of low power. Reportedly, close to half of the unique spike-specific TCRs recognized epitopes lying outside the regions that are mutated in the B.1.351 and B.1.1.7 variants. Most participants were white British and females outnumbered males, and the authors suggested that clonal diversity may have been underestimated.

What this sample's time point label stands for: baseline before first vaccination. The vaccinee samples were drawn from two UK trials, COV001 and COV002, one of which was a single-blind randomized controlled phase 2/3 trial testing AZD1222 (ChAdOx1 nCoV-19) in healthy adults. For TCRbeta chain sequencing, PBMC samples from trial participants were taken at day 0 and at day 28 after the second dose. In the germline V gene, CDR1 corresponds to MGHDK and CDR2 to SYGVNS. From the cysteine up to the phenylalanine, the CDR3 has a length of 17 residues. This entry keeps only the CDR3 DNA: 51 bases, framed from base 1. Trimming leaves V shorter by 4 bases and J shorter by 0 bases, with the junction holding 8 bases beyond the gene matches.

This sequence was found in an adult in good health. The rearrangement combines TRBV25-1 with TRBJ1-1; 10 nucleotides in the junction match TRBD1. The starting material was peripheral blood, obtained on day 0 of AZD1222 vaccination. The CDR3 corresponds to CASSVRDRGFLNTEAFF. The base sequence is TGTGCCAGCAGTGTCCGGGACAGGGGATTTTTGAACACTGAAGCTTTCTTT.